One and the same sample provided the 11 T cell receptor beta chains below, sequenced in a study of blood T cell repertoires in COVID-19. Sequenced by immunoSEQ multiplex PCR; TCRdb stores in-frame clones only, minus some. The data show some 490,000 clones, about 85% seen once. The sequencing sample was made of PBMCs or T cells enriched from blood (not recorded which). The receptors stem from a woman aged 60-75 years who had recovered from COVID-19.

V and J are TRBV2 and TRBJ1-3, with a possible D match to TRBD1 (5 bases). Between the trimmed V and J ends, which lost 8 bases and 5 bases, there was a span of 13 bases. CDR1 and CDR2 from the germline V gene are SNHLY and FYNNEI. The CDR3 contains 13 residues. The CDR3 DNA sequence: TGTGCCAGCTCTGGGACTGGACGAAACACCATATATTTT. This codes for CASSGTGRNTIYF.

This clone is a singleton in its sample. This CDR3 reads CASSKRDRDYSPLHF. CDR3 bases: TGTGCCAGCAGCAAGCGGGACAGGGATTATTCACCCCTCCACTTT. This chain links TRBV7-2 with TRBJ1-6; 9 bases match TRBD1. Germline CDR1 is SGHTA and CDR2 is FQGNSA. The CDR3 sequence is 15 residues long. The junction had 7 bases not matched to a gene; V was cut back by 5 bases and J by 8 bases.

This rearrangement joins TRBV2 to TRBJ2-5; D might be TRBD2 (5 bases). From germline, CDR1 is SNHLY and CDR2 FYNNEI. This CDR3 contains 13 residues. V lost 3 bases and J lost 5, with 10 bases in between. This chain's CDR3 is CASSDGSGETQYF. CDR3 DNA sequence: TGTGCCAGCAGTGACGGGTCGGGGGAGACCCAGTACTTC.

The chain employs TRBV9 and TRBJ2-2; 11 bases are a match to TRBD2. The CDR3 length is 15 residues. Germline lookup yields CDR1 SGDLS and CDR2 YYNGEE. V was pared by 3 bases and J by 6 bases, with 4 bases of the junction left unmatched. The CDR3 region has the DNA TGTGCCAGCAGCGCCTATAGCGGGGGGGCCGGGGAGCTGTTTTTT. Translated: CASSAYSGGAGELFF.

The count of this clone is one. The chain combines TRBV12-3 or TRBV12-4 with TRBJ1-2, with 7 positions matching TRBD1. Trimming took 10 bases from V and 5 from J; bases not matched to a gene: 10. The CDR3 covers 13 residues. As DNA, the CDR3 is TGTGCCACCCGACAGGGACTCTTATATGGCTACACCTTC. The encoded protein is CATRQGLLYGYTF.

The chain links TRBV3-1 (or the pseudogene TRBV3-2) to TRBJ2-2; TRBD1 agrees at 7 bases. Germline assignment: CDR1 LGHDT and CDR2 YNNKEL (reference sequence). The CDR3 covers 14 residues. V shed 4 bases and J 6 bases; nucleotides not matched to a gene: 5. CDR3 coding DNA: TGTGCCAGCAGCCGAGGACAGGCTGCCGGGGAGCTGTTTTTT. It encodes CASSRGQAAGELFF.

This clone appeared a few times. This sequence joins TRBV3-1 (or the pseudogene TRBV3-2) and TRBJ1-5; TRBD1 agrees at 9 bases. J gave up 3 bases and V 2 bases, and 2 bases lay outside the gene matches. The V gene's germline CDR1 is LGHDT and CDR2 YNNKEL (reference sequence). The CDR3 contains 15 residues. CDR3 DNA: TGTGCCAGCAGCCAAACAGGGGGCAACAATCAGCCCCAGCATTTT. This codes for CASSQTGGNNQPQHF.

The V call is TRBV12-5, the J call TRBJ2-3; D unresolved. Germline loops: CDR1 LGHNT, CDR2 FRNRAP. V lost 5 bases, J lost 2 bases, and 11 bases lay in between. The CDR3 runs 14 residues. The CDR3 protein is CASGKNLYTDTQYF. DNA for the CDR3: TGTGCTAGTGGTAAGAATCTCTACACAGATACGCAGTATTTT. Full variable domain (outside the CDR3, taken from reference TRBV12-5 and TRBJ2-3): DARVTQTPRHKVTEMGQEVTMRCQPILGHNTVFWYRQTMMQGLELLAYFRNRAPLDDSGMPKDRFSAEMPDATLATLKIQPSEPRDSAVYFCASGKNLYTDTQYFGPGTRLTVL.

The chain has TRBV6-4 and TRBJ2-2; D is ambiguous. V gave up 6 bases and J gave up 8 bases, with 13 bases separating them. CDR3 size: 13 residues. CDR1 and CDR2 from the germline V gene are MRHNA and SNTAGT. CDR3 nucleotides: TGTGCCAGCAGACCCACAGAGTCGGGGGAGCTGTTTTTT. It translates to CASRPTESGELFF.

V gene TRBV10-2 combines with J gene TRBJ1-1, with TRBD1 matching 9 bases. V trimming: 5 bases; J trimming: 4 bases; junction bases outside the gene matches: 20. This CDR3 comprises 19 residues. CDR1 is WSHSY and CDR2 is SAAADI in the germline V gene. The CDR3 nucleotides read TGCGCCAGCAGTTCCGGGACAGGGATAGGGTGGATTGGGGTCACTGAAGCTTTCTTT. Translation: CASSSGTGIGWIGVTEAFF.

This clone was recorded once. The chain links TRBV5-1 to TRBJ1-3, with D perhaps TRBD1 (6 bases). The length of the CDR3 is 14 residues. V gave up 4 bases and J gave up 0 bases, with 8 bases separating them. Germline values: CDR1 SGHRS, CDR2 YFSETQ. The CDR3 here is CASSVDSSGNTIYF. CDR3 nucleotides: TGCGCCAGCAGCGTGGACAGCTCTGGAAACACCATATATTTT. The full variable domain, its missing parts supplied by reference TRBV5-1 and TRBJ1-3, is KAGVTQTPRYLIKTRGQQVTLSCSPISGHRSVSWYQQTPGQGLQFLFEYFSETQRNKGNFPGRFSGRQFSNSRSEMNVSTLELGDSALYLCASSVDSSGNTIYFGEGSWLTVV.